The 23 T cell receptor beta chains reported below all come from one sample, sequenced in a study of tumor-infiltrating lymphocytes in oesophageal squamous cell carcinoma. TCRdb re-derived calls from the PCR reads in MiXCR, one entry per CDR3 protein. There are some 15,000 distinct CDR3 sequences in the sample; 45% to 55% occur only once, and approximately 46% lies in the top ten. The sample comprised blood. The receptors here all came from a male donor with esophageal squamous cell carcinoma.

The genes are TRBV12-3 or TRBV12-4 and TRBJ2-5, with TRBD2 matching 7 bases. V dropped 2 bases and J dropped 3; count of bases not matched to a gene: 3. The CDR3 has 14 residues. CDR3 amino acids: CASSLRREKETQYF. CDR3 nucleotides: TGTGCCAGCAGTTTAAGGCGGGAGAAAGAGACCCAGTACTTC.

This clonotype was seen many times. The chain joins TRBV27 to TRBJ2-5, with 8 bases matching TRBD1. The end of the DNA fits TRBJ2-7 better, so the J call may be wrong. Germline loops: CDR1 MNHEY, CDR2 SMNVEV (reference sequence). The CDR3 runs to 14 residues. The CDR3 here is CASSFRGRSYEQYF. The CDR3 bases are TGTGCCAGCAGTTTCAGGGGGCGTTCATACGAGCAGTACTTC.

This clonotype came up once. The chain employs TRBV20-1 and TRBJ2-7; D remains ambiguous. Between the trimmed V and J ends, which lost 6 bases and 5 bases, there was a span of 8 bases. The CDR3 contains 10 residues. From germline, CDR1 is DFQATT and CDR2 SNEGSKA (reference sequence). CDR3 DNA sequence: TGCAGTGCCAAATTCCACGAGCAGTACTTC. This codes for CSAKFHEQYF.

In this sample, this clonotype turned up many times. A much larger clone differs by one base, so this may be a read error. The chain uses TRBV7-2 and TRBJ2-5; D assignment may be TRBD1 or TRBD2 (6 bases each). V shed 1 base and J shed 11 bases, with 23 bases lying between them. The CDR3 is 16 amino acids. Germline CDR1 and CDR2: SGHTA and FQGNSA. CDR3 DNA sequence: TGTGCCAGCAGCTTAGTCTACAGGCCGGGGGACAATGAGCAGTACTTC. Protein: CASSLVYRPGDNEQYF. The full variable domain, in which reference TRBV7-2 and TRBJ2-5 provide the parts outside the CDR3, is GAGVSQSPSNKVTEKGKDVELRCDPISGHTALYWYRQSLGQGLEFLIYFQGNSAPDKSGLPSDRFSAERTGGSVSTLTIQRTQQEDSAVYLCASSLVYRPGDNEQYFGPGTRLLVL.

A single count supports this clonotype. The germline gene is not matched at one end of the junction; a read error may be the cause. V and J are TRBV5-1 and TRBJ2-5; TRBD1 or TRBD2 may be the D gene (7 bases each). The V gene's germline CDR1 is SGHRS and CDR2 YFSETQ. The CDR3 runs 15 residues. CDR3 DNA sequence: TGCGCCAGCAGCTTGGGGGGGGGACAGCAAGGGACCCAGTACTTC. This encodes CASSLGGGQQGTQYF.

For this clonotype: The conserved closing phenylalanine or tryptophan is absent in this CDR3, likely reflecting a read error. The chain links TRBV7-2 to TRBJ2-5, with D uncertain. The DNA matches TRBJ2-1 better at its end, which makes the J call doubtful. CDR1 is SGHTA, CDR2 FQGNSA, per germline. This CDR3 has 17 amino acids. CDR3 sequence: CASSFYVSSLSTDTQFS. The CDR3, as DNA: TGTGCCAGCAGCTTTTACGTCAGCTCTCTCAGCACAGATACGCAGTTCTCC.

The chain employs TRBV18 and TRBJ1-4; D is unclear. V gave up 8 bases and J gave up 6 bases, with 13 bases separating them. This CDR3 is built from 13 residues. Germline CDR1 reads KGHSH; CDR2 reads LQKENI. In DNA, the CDR3 is TGTGCCAGCGCAGAAGGGTTAGATGAAAAACTGTTTTTT. It encodes CASAEGLDEKLFF.

Worth noting for this clonotype: The missing conserved phenylalanine or tryptophan at the end of this CDR3 makes a read error likely. The DNA is omitted, as the CDR3 cannot be located on it reliably, and the CDR3 follows TCRdb's listing. This CDR3 reads CASSLTSGALYNEQFFGA. V gene TRBV27 combines with J gene TRBJ2-6; TRBD2, the table's D call, was not compared with the DNA. The CDR3 numbers 18 amino acids, ends counted. CDR1 and CDR2 from the germline V gene are MNHEY and SMNVEV (reference sequence).

In DNA form, the CDR3 reads TGTGCCAGCAGCTTAGACCCAGTTACCTACGAGCAGTACTTC. The encoded protein is CASSLDPVTYEQYF. The chain uses TRBV7-2 and TRBJ2-4; no firm D call. Near its end, the DNA agrees better with TRBJ2-7, so the J call may be wrong. The CDR3 length is 14 residues. Germline V gene sequence: CDR1 SGHTA, CDR2 FQGNSA.

V and J are TRBV6-1 and TRBJ2-1; no firm D call. Germline lookup yields CDR1 MNHNS and CDR2 SASEGT. The length of the CDR3 is 11 residues. The germline V and J ends were trimmed by 6 bases and 2 bases, with 2 bases remaining between them. Written as DNA, the CDR3 is TGTGCCAGCAGAGCCTACAATGAGCAGTTCTTC. It encodes CASRAYNEQFF.

Worth noting for this clonotype: Given the absence of the conserved phenylalanine or tryptophan at the CDR3 end, a read error is likely. The DNA is omitted, as the CDR3 cannot be located on it reliably, and the CDR3 follows TCRdb's listing. V gene TRBV7-4 combines with J gene TRBJ2-5; the listed D gene, TRBD2, was not tested against the DNA. Per germline, CDR1 SGHVT and CDR2 SQSDAQ. The CDR3 is 14 residues long, counting both termini. CDR3 sequence: CASKTEHSPLHFGN.

The rearrangement joins TRBV11-2 to TRBJ2-3; a possible D gene is TRBD1 (6 bases). The last part of the DNA fits TRBJ2-1 better; the J call may be wrong. The CDR3 spans 16 residues. The germline V gene encodes CDR1 SGHAT and CDR2 FQNNGV. CDR3 nucleotides: TGTGCCAGCAGCCCCATGGGACACCTAACCCCCAGTGAGCAGTTCTTC. Translation: CASSPMGHLTPSEQFF.

The chain combines TRBV19 with TRBJ1-4; D is possibly TRBD1 (5 bases). This CDR3 region has 14 residues. With 1 base removed from V and 4 bases from J, the gap between germline ends came to 7 bases. The germline V gene encodes CDR1 LNHDA and CDR2 SQIVND (reference sequence). The CDR3 DNA reads as TGTGCCAGTAGTATAGGGGACCTTAATGAAAAACTGTTTTTT. It codes for CASSIGDLNEKLFF. The full variable domain, its missing parts supplied by reference TRBV19 and TRBJ1-4, is DGGITQSPKYLFRKEGQNVTLSCEQNLNHDAMYWYRQDPGQGLRLIYYSQIVNDFQKGDIAEGYSVSREKKESFPLTVTSAQKNPTAFYLCASSIGDLNEKLFFGSGTQLSVL.

Many counts were recorded for this clonotype. This chain connects TRBV28 to TRBJ1-5; D uncertain. CDR3 length: 12 residues. V lost 6 bases, J lost 12 bases, and 15 bases lay in between. From germline, CDR1 is MDHEN and CDR2 SYDVKM. CDR3 loop: CASSPGPRNQHF. CDR3 sequence (DNA): TGTGCCAGCAGCCCTGGACCTCGGAACCAGCATTTT.

This clonotype was counted between two and nine times. V gene TRBV4-1 combines with J gene TRBJ2-5; perhaps TRBD1 as D (5 bases). The end of the DNA aligns better with TRBJ2-7, so the J call may be wrong. CDR1 is MGHRA, CDR2 YSYEKL, per germline. This CDR3 is built from 14 residues. The chain's CDR3 is CASSSREGSYEQYF. As DNA, the CDR3 is TGCGCCAGCAGTAGCAGGGAAGGGTCCTACGAGCAGTACTTC.

With respect to this clonotype: This likely comes from a read error, as the CDR3 has no conserved phenylalanine or tryptophan at its end. The DNA is left out, because the CDR3 cannot be placed on it with certainty; the CDR3 is given as TCRdb lists it. V is TRBV28 and J is TRBJ2-3; TRBD2, as called in the table, went unchecked against the DNA. Germline V lookup: CDR1 MDHEN, CDR2 SYDVKM. The CDR3 adds up to 16 amino acids, both ends counted. CDR3 amino acids: CATLAGVSYNEQFFGP.

This sequence joins TRBV24-1 and TRBJ2-3; D is possibly TRBD2 (5 bases). V lost 1 base to trimming and J lost 1 base, with 8 bases between them. This CDR3 comprises 15 residues. CDR1 and CDR2 from the germline V gene are KGHDR and SFDVKD. Here the CDR3 reads CATSDFRDGTDTQYF. For the CDR3, the DNA is TGTGCCACCAGTGATTTTCGGGATGGCACAGATACGCAGTATTTT.

V gene TRBV24-1 combines with J gene TRBJ2-3; unclear D gene. Looked up from germline, CDR1 is KGHDR and CDR2 is SFDVKD. With 5 bases removed from V and 8 bases from J, the gap between germline ends came to 7 bases. This CDR3 region has 11 residues. The CDR3 region is CATSATTTQYF. In DNA, the CDR3 is TGTGCCACCAGTGCCACAACTACGCAGTATTTT.

This clonotype turned up a few times. The gene calls are TRBV19 and TRBJ2-7; the match to TRBD1 covers 8 bases. CDR1 and CDR2 from the germline V gene are LNHDA and SQIVND (reference sequence). With V trimmed by 3 bases and J by 3 bases, 7 bases remained unmatched. This CDR3 is built from 15 residues. As DNA, the CDR3 is TGTGCCAGTAGTATCAAAAACAGGGGGAGCTACGAGCAGTACTTC. Protein product: CASSIKNRGSYEQYF.

The CDR3 nucleotides are TGTGCCAGCAGGGGAAGCACAGATACGCAGTATTTT. Encoded protein: CASRGSTDTQYF. This chain joins TRBV2 and TRBJ1-1; D uncertain. The J call could be wrong; TRBJ2-3 is a better fit for the DNA end. The germline gives CDR1 SNHLY, CDR2 FYNNEI. The CDR3 sequence is 12 residues long.

V gene TRBV7-6 combines with J gene TRBJ2-3, with D hard to call. Per the germline V gene, CDR1 is SGHVS and CDR2 is FNYEAQ. The CDR3 runs to 13 residues. Trimming stripped 1 base from V and 3 bases from J, with 5 bases between. The CDR3 here is CASSLDLTDTQYF. CDR3 nucleotides: TGTGCCAGCAGCTTAGACCTAACAGATACGCAGTATTTT. Variable domain in full (rest from reference TRBV7-6 and TRBJ2-3): GAGVSQSPRYKVTKRGQDVALRCDPISGHVSLYWYRQALGQGPEFLTYFNYEAQQDKSGLPNDRFSAERPEGSISTLTIQRTEQRDSAMYRCASSLDLTDTQYFGPGTRLTVL.

This clonotype qualifies as large. This chain joins TRBV7-9 and TRBJ2-1; 7 nucleotides line up with TRBD1. Germline V gene data show CDR1 as SEHNR and CDR2 as FQNEAQ (reference sequence). The V gene end was trimmed by 1 base and the J gene end by 7 bases; junction bases not matched to a gene: 7. CDR3 length: 15 amino acids. CDR3 DNA sequence: TGTGCCAGCAGCTTAGACAGGGGCGTTTCGAATGAGCAGTTCTTC. This gives the protein CASSLDRGVSNEQFF. Together with reference TRBV7-9 and TRBJ2-1, the CDR3 gives the full variable domain: DTGVSQNPRHKITKRGQNVTFRCDPISEHNRLYWYRQTLGQGPEFLTYFQNEAQLEKSRLLSDRFSAERPKGSFSTLEIQRTEQGDSAMYLCASSLDRGVSNEQFFGPGTRLTVL.

This rearrangement joins TRBV9 to TRBJ2-3, with 7 bases aligning to TRBD1. V was pared by 5 bases and J by 2 bases, with 8 bases of the junction left unmatched. The germline V gene has CDR1 SGDLS and CDR2 YYNGEE. This CDR3 spans 15 amino acids. CDR3 nucleotide sequence: TGTGCCAGCAGTGTTGGACAGGCGATCACAGATACGCAGTATTTT. As protein: CASSVGQAITDTQYF.